This TCR beta chain derives from a study of T cell responses to AZD1222 COVID-19 vaccine. The data were produced by immunoSEQ multiplex PCR, yet TCRdb's version contains in-frame clones alone and is incomplete. The data hold about 180,000 clones, with 88% observed a single time. In this sample, this clone turned up once. The V end was cut by 10 bases, the J end by 0 bases, with 8 bases between. Germline V gene data show CDR1 as MNHEY and CDR2 as SVGAGI. The length of the CDR3 is 12 residues. Here the sequenced sample was peripheral blood, taken 28 days after the second AZD1222 dose. The clonotype was recovered from an adult who received the AZD1222 COVID-19 vaccine. The chain joins TRBV6-5 to TRBJ2-3; D uncertain. The CDR3 region has the DNA TGTGCCACAAGCGACAGCACAGATACGCAGTATTTT. The encoded protein is CATSDSTDTQYF.